This TCR beta chain was captured by sequencing in a study of response to subunit inactivated influenza vaccine. Findings of the study overall: Few new T cells, the authors suggested, are recruited by each seasonal influenza vaccination.

The trim removed 0 bases at V and 4 bases at J, leaving 11 bases unmatched. In germline, CDR1 is MNHEY, CDR2 SVGAGI. There are 19 residues in the CDR3. TCRdb reprocessed the RT-PCR reads via MiXCR and lists one record per CDR3 protein. The table shows hundreds of thousands of distinct CDR3 sequences, with over 10% occurring only once. In its sample, this clonotype was seen many times. The target antigen is unknown. This sequence originates from a man aged 50-60 years who received an inactivated influenza vaccine. The sample here was PBMCs from blood, taken 40 to 50 days after vaccination. V and J are TRBV6-5 and TRBJ2-6; 8 nucleotides match TRBD1. In DNA form, the CDR3 reads TGTGCCAGCAGTTACTCGTTCAGACAGGGGATTACGGGGGCCAACGTCCTGACTTTC. Protein sequence: CASSYSFRQGITGANVLTF.